A single sample is the source of the 27 T cell receptor beta chains below, sequenced in a study of OX40 agonist ivuxolimab in advanced cancers. Library creation used the immunoSEQ multiplex PCR assay. In TCRdb, the immuneACCESS table is reduced to in-frame sequences with V and J assigned. These tables do not hold every clone; where another copy was compared, an unresolved V gene accounts for under half, and the others remain unexplained. This sample is represented by 55,000 to 65,000 clones; 82% of them were singletons. The top ten constitute 0.52% of the sample. Sequences were derived from CD4+ or CD8+ T cells sorted from blood, sampled in a trial of the OX40 agonist ivuxolimab. These TCRs come from an adult with an advanced solid tumor such as melanoma, head and neck, liver or kidney cancer.

The chain links TRBV2 to TRBJ2-3; 9 positions agree with TRBD2. The germline V gene encodes CDR1 SNHLY and CDR2 FYNNEI. With 6 bases clipped from V and 1 base from J, the junction kept 8 bases outside the gene matches. This CDR3 contains 16 residues. The CDR3 nucleotides are TGTGCCAGCAGGCAAACACGGACTAGCGGCACAGATACGCAGTATTTT. Translated: CASRQTRTSGTDTQYF.

V and J are TRBV14 and TRBJ2-3; 7 positions match TRBD2. Trimming at V came to 6 bases and at J to 11 bases, leaving 5 bases not matched to a gene. Germline lookup yields CDR1 SGHDN and CDR2 FVKESK. The CDR3 runs to 11 residues. The CDR3 DNA follows: TGTGCCAGCAGGAGCGGGATCGAGCAGTATTTT. Its protein product is CASRSGIEQYF.

The gene calls are TRBV19 and TRBJ2-3, with D perhaps TRBD2 (6 bases). Looked up from germline, CDR1 is LNHDA and CDR2 is SQIVND (reference sequence). Trimming shortened V by 5 bases and J by 0 bases, and 9 bases separated the two germline ends. The CDR3 runs to 14 residues. CDR3 bases: TGTGCCAGTAGTTCCAGCGGGAGCACAGATACGCAGTATTTT. Residues: CASSSSGSTDTQYF.

The chain couples TRBV5-4 to TRBJ2-5; TRBD2 might be the D (5 bases). Germline V lookup: CDR1 SGHNT, CDR2 YYREEE (reference sequence). Deletions cut 0 bases from V and 5 bases from J, with 14 bases between. The CDR3 spans 15 residues. The DNA for the CDR3 is TGTGCCAGCAGCTTGGAGGCGGGCGTTAGCGAGACCCAGTACTTC. Residues: CASSLEAGVSETQYF. The whole variable domain, remainder taken from reference TRBV5-4 and TRBJ2-5, is ETGVTQSPTHLIKTRGQQVTLRCSSQSGHNTVSWYQQALGQGPQFIFQYYREEENGRGNFPPRFSGLQFPNYSSELNVNALELDDSALYLCASSLEAGVSETQYFGPGTRLLVL.

V usage is TRBV11-2 and J usage is TRBJ2-7; D is perhaps TRBD2 (5 bases). This CDR3 is 16 amino acids long. Germline V gene data show CDR1 as SGHAT and CDR2 as FQNNGV. V lost 5 bases and J 4 bases, leaving 21 bases between the germline ends. The CDR3 sequence is CASSREGRAFGYEQYF. The CDR3 DNA reads TGTGCCAGCAGCCGGGAAGGACGGGCTTTTGGTTACGAGCAGTACTTC.

This chain joins TRBV18 and TRBJ2-4, with TRBD2 as a possible D gene (5 bases). V lost 6 bases and J lost 1, with 22 bases in between. This CDR3 comprises 18 residues. Germline lookup yields CDR1 KGHSH and CDR2 LQKENI. CDR3 bases: TGTGCCAGCTCTGCGGGTTCCGGGAATCAGATTGCCAAAAACATTCAGTACTTC. The encoded protein is CASSAGSGNQIAKNIQYF.

J is TRBJ2-7 and V is TRBV2; D is possibly TRBD1 (5 bases). Deletions cut 1 base from V and 3 bases from J, with 13 bases between. The CDR3 is 15 residues long. Germline V gene lookup returns CDR1 SNHLY and CDR2 FYNNEI. The CDR3 loop reads CASSEGTVDSYEQYF. The CDR3 nucleotides are TGTGCCAGCAGTGAAGGGACGGTAGACAGCTACGAGCAGTACTTC. Drawing the rest from reference TRBV2 and TRBJ2-7, the complete variable domain is EPEVTQTPSHQVTQMGQEVILRCVPISNHLYFYWYRQILGQKVEFLVSFYNNEISEKSEIFDDQFSVERPDGSNFTLKIRSTKLEDSAMYFCASSEGTVDSYEQYFGPGTRLTVT.

As DNA, the CDR3 is TGTGCCAGCAACCTACAGGGTTCCCCCAATGAGCAGTTCTTC. As protein: CASNLQGSPNEQFF. V gene TRBV6-1 combines with J gene TRBJ2-1; weak D call: TRBD1 (6 bases). V was cut by 7 bases and J by 6 bases, with 16 bases left in between. The germline gives CDR1 MNHNS, CDR2 SASEGT. The CDR3 consists of 14 residues.

The chain combines TRBV9 with TRBJ2-3; no firm D call. Germline lookup yields CDR1 SGDLS and CDR2 YYNGEE. There are 13 residues in the CDR3. The germline V and J ends were trimmed by 3 bases and 4 bases, with 9 bases remaining between them. Here the CDR3 DNA reads TGTGCCAGCAGCGCCCAGCGTCCAGATACGCAGTATTTT. This translates into CASSAQRPDTQYF.

CDR3 in DNA: TGTGCCAGCAGTGAGGGTGACGGCTACACCTTC. Protein sequence: CASSEGDGYTF. This rearrangement joins TRBV25-1 to TRBJ1-2; D is uncertain. Germline lookup yields CDR1 MGHDK and CDR2 SYGVNS. The CDR3 sequence is 11 residues long. The V end lost 3 bases, the J end lost 8 bases, and 7 bases lay between the germline ends.

V gene TRBV7-9 combines with J gene TRBJ2-3; TRBD2 matches 9 bases. Germline CDR1 is SEHNR and CDR2 is FQNEAQ (reference sequence). The CDR3 covers 16 residues. J lost 1 base, V lost 7 bases, and 9 bases had no gene match. The CDR3 DNA reads TGTGCCAGCATCAAGTATAGCGGGAGCGGCACAGATACGCAGTATTTT. It translates to CASIKYSGSGTDTQYF. Full variable domain (remainder filled in from reference TRBV7-9 and TRBJ2-3): DTGVSQNPRHKITKRGQNVTFRCDPISEHNRLYWYRQTLGQGPEFLTYFQNEAQLEKSRLLSDRFSAERPKGSFSTLEIQRTEQGDSAMYLCASIKYSGSGTDTQYFGPGTRLTVL.

This chain links TRBV2 with TRBJ1-1; TRBD1 agrees at 7 bases. V lost 7 bases, J lost 7 bases, and 9 bases stayed unmatched. The CDR3 is made up of 13 amino acids. Looked up from germline, CDR1 is SNHLY and CDR2 is FYNNEI. The CDR3 sequence: CASTLTGVGEAFF. In DNA form, the CDR3 reads TGTGCCAGCACTCTCACAGGGGTTGGTGAAGCTTTCTTT.

This clone was seen a single time. This chain links TRBV6-5 with TRBJ2-7; 8 positions agree with TRBD2. Germline CDR1 reads MNHEY; CDR2 reads SVGAGI. The CDR3 is 13 amino acids. Trimming cost V 6 bases and J 2 bases; bases outside gene matches: 3. The CDR3 DNA sequence: TGTGCCAGCAGCACTAGCGGAACCTACGAGCAGTACTTC. Its protein product is CASSTSGTYEQYF.

The chain recombines TRBV5-1 with TRBJ2-7, with D possibly TRBD1 on 6 matching bases. Germline CDR1 SGHRS, CDR2 YFSETQ. The CDR3 is made up of 13 amino acids. V shed 1 base and J shed 7 bases, with 12 bases lying between them. The CDR3: CASSLSAGVEQYF. CDR3 sequence (DNA): TGCGCCAGCAGCTTGTCGGCAGGGGTTGAGCAGTACTTC.

This clone has only one observation. CDR3 region: CASSRYSYEQYF. The CDR3, as DNA: TGTGCCAGCAGTAGGTACTCCTACGAGCAGTACTTC. The chain employs TRBV6-5 and TRBJ2-7; D gene unclear. The germline CDR1 and CDR2 sequences are MNHEY and SVGAGI. Trimming took 5 bases from V and 0 from J, leaving 5 bases between them. This CDR3 is built from 12 residues.

The rearrangement links TRBV5-6 to TRBJ1-5; TRBD1 might be the D (6 bases). The CDR3 is 15 residues long. Germline-derived CDR1 and CDR2 are SGHDT and YYEEEE. Between the trimmed V and J ends, which lost 4 bases and 3 bases, there was a span of 14 bases. Here the CDR3 DNA reads TGTGCCAGCAGCCTGGACCGGGGGCTCAATCAGCCCCAGCATTTT. Protein: CASSLDRGLNQPQHF. The variable domain in full, completed from reference TRBV5-6 and TRBJ1-5, reads DAGVTQSPTHLIKTRGQQVTLRCSPKSGHDTVSWYQQALGQGPQFIFQYYEEEERQRGNFPDRFSGHQFPNYSSELNVNALLLGDSALYLCASSLDRGLNQPQHFGDGTRLSIL.

The gene calls are TRBV11-2 and TRBJ2-2; D not certain. Germline V gene lookup returns CDR1 SGHAT and CDR2 FQNNGV. V was cut by 0 bases and J by 6 bases, with 5 bases left in between. The CDR3 is made up of 13 amino acids. The CDR3 loop is CASSLELAGELFF. CDR3 in DNA: TGTGCCAGCAGCTTAGAGTTGGCCGGGGAGCTGTTTTTT.

This clone was found a few times. The chain combines TRBV20-1 with TRBJ2-7; D assignment may be TRBD1 or TRBD2 (5 bases each). Germline CDR1 and CDR2: DFQATT and SNEGSKA (reference sequence). Trimming left V 5 bases short and J 7 bases short, with 12 bases between. This CDR3 has 11 amino acids. CDR3 in amino acids: CSARMGVEQYF. The CDR3 coding sequence is TGCAGTGCTCGAATGGGGGTTGAGCAGTACTTC.

In its sample, this clone was seen many times. The chain uses TRBV21-1 and TRBJ1-5; the table gives TRBD1 as D, unverified against the DNA. TRBV21-1 is a pseudogene locus. The CDR3 runs to 21 residues. CDR3 sequence (DNA): TGTGCCAGCAGCACAAGACAGGGCCAAGACTATCCAACAAGGCGCAATCAGCCCCAGCATTTT. Protein: CASSTRQGQDYPTRRNQPQHF.

The gene calls are TRBV10-3 and TRBJ2-1; D not resolved. Trimming took off 10 bases at V and 12 bases at J, with 19 bases between the two ends. The V gene's germline CDR1 is ENHRY and CDR2 SYGVKD. The CDR3 runs 12 residues. For the CDR3, the DNA is TGTGCCACCGCTGGTGAGGCAATGGGGCAGTTCTTC. It translates to CATAGEAMGQFF.

The chain couples TRBV28 to TRBJ2-7; D may be TRBD1 or TRBD2 (5 bases each). Trimming cost V 2 bases and J 2 bases, with 13 bases left between them. Germline V gene lookup returns CDR1 MDHEN and CDR2 SYDVKM. CDR3 length: 15 residues. DNA of the CDR3: TGTGCCAGCAGTTTAGCCGGGACCGTAGCCTACGAGCAGTACTTC. This gives the protein CASSLAGTVAYEQYF.

The chain links TRBV11-2 to TRBJ2-1; 9 nucleotides agree with TRBD1. V shed 5 bases, J shed 13 bases, and the junction held 9 bases outside the gene matches. Germline V CDR1 and CDR2: SGHAT, FQNNGV. CDR3 length equals 13 residues. CDR3 loop: CASSGPGTGNQFF. The CDR3 bases are TGTGCCAGCAGCGGACCCGGGACAGGGAATCAGTTCTTC. Variable domain in full (rest from reference TRBV11-2 and TRBJ2-1): EAGVAQSPRYKIIEKRQSVAFWCNPISGHATLYWYQQILGQGPKLLIQFQNNGVVDDSQLPKDRFSAERLKGVDSTLKIQPAKLEDSAVYLCASSGPGTGNQFFGPGTRLTVL.

CDR3 bases: TGCGCCAGCAGCCCATCTGGAGGGAGTGGAGATACGCAGTATTTT. Its protein is CASSPSGGSGDTQYF. The gene calls are TRBV5-1 and TRBJ2-3, with D perhaps TRBD2 (6 bases). Germline CDR1 is SGHRS and CDR2 is YFSETQ. Trimming removed 4 bases from V and 5 bases from J, with 17 bases in between. This CDR3 region has 15 residues.

In DNA form, the CDR3 reads TGTGCCAGCAGGGGGACTAGCGGGAGAGATACGCAGTATTTT. This translates into CASRGTSGRDTQYF. The chain combines TRBV28 with TRBJ2-3; 14 bases line up with TRBD2. Germline values: CDR1 MDHEN, CDR2 SYDVKM. The trim removed 6 bases at V and 5 bases at J, leaving 1 base unmatched. The CDR3 consists of 14 residues.

This chain links TRBV11-2 with TRBJ2-5, with unresolved D. The CDR3 runs 11 residues. The germline V gene encodes CDR1 SGHAT and CDR2 FQNNGV. With 5 bases removed from V and 5 bases from J, the gap between germline ends came to 6 bases. In DNA, the CDR3 is TGTGCCAGCAGCCTCGGGGAGACCCAGTACTTC. Translation gives CASSLGETQYF.

Only one count was recorded for this clone. This sequence joins TRBV6-5 and TRBJ1-1, with 7 bases identical to TRBD1. The CDR3 is 12 amino acids. Germline V CDR1 and CDR2: MNHEY, SVGAGI. V was clipped by 9 bases and J by 3 bases; unmatched bases: 4. CDR3 nucleotide sequence: TGTGCCAGTAAGGGACAGTACACTGAAGCTTTCTTT. It is translated as CASKGQYTEAFF.

This clone was detected only once. The chain recombines TRBV9 with TRBJ2-1; TRBD2 matches 8 bases. Germline-derived CDR1 and CDR2 are SGDLS and YYNGEE. V lost 1 base, J lost 9 bases, and 6 bases stayed unmatched. This CDR3 contains 14 residues. CDR3 sequence (DNA): TGTGCCAGCAGCGTATCCAGCGGGAGTACTGAGCAGTTCTTC. It yields the protein CASSVSSGSTEQFF.